The TCR beta chain described here comes from a study of CD8+ T cells in alopecia areata. Sequencing templates came from extracted RNA that was reverse transcribed into cDNA. Sequencing used immunoSEQ multiplex PCR; TCRdb keeps in-frame clones, though not all of them. The repertoire consists of about 150,000 clones, with roughly 60% occurring once and the leading ten covering 4.5% to 5%. Sorting of CD4+ and CD8+ T cells was performed on PBMCs. Notes on this clone: Antigen unknown.

The germline V gene has CDR1 MGHDK and CDR2 SYGVNS. The CDR3 is 13 residues long. The V end lost 5 bases, the J end lost 2 bases, and 4 bases lay between the germline ends. Study-wide findings and caveats: Shared TCR sequences were less clear between patients than in mice, possibly partly from HLA diversity.

This chain uses TRBV25-1 with TRBJ2-6; no clear D. The sequence came from a human donor in good health. Sequencing input: CD4+ T cells sorted from blood. As DNA, the CDR3 is TGTGCCAGCAGTCCGGCTGGGGCCAACGTCCTGACTTTC. Translating gives CASSPAGANVLTF.